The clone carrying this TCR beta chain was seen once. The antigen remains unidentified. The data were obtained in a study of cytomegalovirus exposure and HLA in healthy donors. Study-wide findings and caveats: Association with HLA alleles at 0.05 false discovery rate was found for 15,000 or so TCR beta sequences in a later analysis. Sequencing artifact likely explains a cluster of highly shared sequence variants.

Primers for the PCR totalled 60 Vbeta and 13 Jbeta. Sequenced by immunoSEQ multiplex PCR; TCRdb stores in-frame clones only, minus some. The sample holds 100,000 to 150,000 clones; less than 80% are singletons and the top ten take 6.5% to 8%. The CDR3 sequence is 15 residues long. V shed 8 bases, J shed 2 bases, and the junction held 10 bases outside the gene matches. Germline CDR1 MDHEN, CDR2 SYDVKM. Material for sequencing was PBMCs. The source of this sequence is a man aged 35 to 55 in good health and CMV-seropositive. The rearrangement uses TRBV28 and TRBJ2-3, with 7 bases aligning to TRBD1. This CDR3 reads CASYRQRGLTDTQYF. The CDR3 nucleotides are TGTGCCAGCTACAGACAGAGGGGGCTCACAGATACGCAGTATTTT.